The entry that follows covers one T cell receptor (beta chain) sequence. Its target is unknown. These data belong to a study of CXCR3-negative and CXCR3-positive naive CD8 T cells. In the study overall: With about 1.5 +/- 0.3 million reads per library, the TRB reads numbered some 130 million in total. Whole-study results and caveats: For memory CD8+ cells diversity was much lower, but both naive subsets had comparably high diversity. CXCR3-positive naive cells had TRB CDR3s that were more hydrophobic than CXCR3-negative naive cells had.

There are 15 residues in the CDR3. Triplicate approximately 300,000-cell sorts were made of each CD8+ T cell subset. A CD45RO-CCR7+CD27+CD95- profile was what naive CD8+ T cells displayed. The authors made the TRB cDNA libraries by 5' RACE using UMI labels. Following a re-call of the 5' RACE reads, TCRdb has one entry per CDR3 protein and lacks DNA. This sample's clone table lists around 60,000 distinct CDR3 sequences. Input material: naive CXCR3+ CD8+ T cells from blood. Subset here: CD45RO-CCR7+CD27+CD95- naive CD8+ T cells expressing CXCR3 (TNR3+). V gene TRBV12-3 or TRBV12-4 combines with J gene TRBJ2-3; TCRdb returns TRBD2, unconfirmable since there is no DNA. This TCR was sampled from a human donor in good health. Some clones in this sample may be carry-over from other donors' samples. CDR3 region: CASSFPRGVVDTQYF.